The source of this TCR beta chain is a study of type 1 regulatory T cells. Between the trimmed V and J ends, which lost 9 bases and 9 bases, there was a span of 9 bases. CDR1 SGHTA and CDR2 FQGTGA come from the germline V gene. The CDR3 contains 10 residues. This clonotype was counted only a few times. TCRdb reprocessed the reads with MiXCR, giving one entry per CDR3 protein. Of about 97,000 distinct CDR3 sequences listed, around 30% were seen once; the top ten hold around 2.2%. This TCR was recovered from a human donor in good health. The chain couples TRBV7-3 to TRBJ2-1; D is undetermined. The sample taken for sequencing was CD4+ T cells, either the whole sample or a sorted fraction (not recorded which). The CDR3 is CARISCEQFF. The CDR3 bases are TGTGCCAGGATCTCTTGTGAGCAGTTCTTC.